The rows below give T cell receptor beta chains drawn from one sample of a study of beta chain features in type 1 diabetes. The method was immunoSEQ multiplex PCR; TCRdb's version includes in-frame clones alone and lacks a portion of them. The sample holds about 360,000 clones; 10% to 15% are singletons and the top ten take approximately 0.015%. Sequencing used naive CD4+ T cells from blood. The receptors here all came from a man younger than 35 in good health. Each CDR3 is given with its conserved first and last residue. The D gene is left open where the match is weak. Part of the rows lack a size; the others show once, few, many or a class for expanded clones.

TRBJ1-1,TRBD1,-,TRBV5-6,TGTGCCAGCAGCTCACCGGGACAGCTGAACACTGAAGCTTTCTTT,CASSSPGQLNTEAFF
TRBJ2-2,TRBD2,few,TRBV2,TGTGCCAGCAGTACCCTAGCGGAGAGGACCGGGGAGCTGTTTTTT,CASSTLAERTGELFF
TRBJ2-3,-,few,TRBV7-2,TGTGCCAGCAGCTTCGTCACAGATACGCAGTATTTT,CASSFVTDTQYF
TRBJ2-3,TRBD1,few,TRBV28,TGTGCCAGCAGTCCAGGGGGTCCAGATACGCAGTATTTT,CASSPGGPDTQYF
TRBJ1-1,-,-,TRBV28,TGTGCCAGCAGTTTGGGACAGAACACTGAAGCTTTCTTT,CASSLGQNTEAFF
TRBJ2-1,-,many,TRBV29-1,TGCAGCGCGATGGTGGCTAGATGGGATGAGCAGTTCTTC,CSAMVARWDEQFF
TRBJ2-1,TRBD1,-,TRBV7-3,TGTGCCAGCAGCATCGACAGGGAGAGTGAGCAGTTCTTC,CASSIDRESEQFF
TRBJ2-3,TRBD2,few,TRBV5-4,TGTGCCAGCAGATTAGCGGGACAAGTAGTTACGCAGTATTTT,CASRLAGQVVTQYF
TRBJ2-6,-,few,TRBV27,TGTGCCAGCAGTTTAAACCGCGCTGGGGCCAACGTCCTGACTTTC,CASSLNRAGANVLTF
TRBJ2-3,TRBD2,few,TRBV28,TGTGCCAGCTTAGGTTCTAGCGGGAGTGGCACAGATACGCAGTATTTT,CASLGSSGSGTDTQYF
TRBJ1-1,TRBD1,few,TRBV18,TGTGCCAGCTCACCCCCGACAGGGGGGAACACTGAAGCTTTCTTT,CASSPPTGGNTEAFF
TRBJ1-2,-,few,TRBV28,TGTGCCAGCAGTAAACACAGATCTAACTATGGCTACACCTTC,CASSKHRSNYGYTF
TRBJ2-5,-,few,TRBV5-1,TGCGCCAGCAGCCTAACGACAGGACTCCAAGAGACCCAGTACTTC,CASSLTTGLQETQYF
TRBJ1-4,TRBD1,-,TRBV7-9,TGTGCCAGCAGCTCGGACAGGGAAGCTAGTGAAAAACTGTTTTTT,CASSSDREASEKLFF
TRBJ2-6,-,few,TRBV5-1,TGCGCCAGCAGCTTGGCAACAGCTGGGGCCAACGTCCTGACTTTC,CASSLATAGANVLTF
TRBJ2-7,-,few,TRBV4-3,TGCGCCAGCAGCCAAGATCTCGCCTACGAGCAGTACTTC,CASSQDLAYEQYF
TRBJ2-2,-,few,TRBV28,TGTGCCACCCAGGGGAGGGAGGAGATTACCGGGGAGCTGTTTTTT,CATQGREEITGELFF
TRBJ1-1,-,few,TRBV7-2,TGTGCCAGCAGCTTGGGGGGAAGTAACACTGAAGCTTTCTTT,CASSLGGSNTEAFF
TRBJ2-7,-,-,TRBV9,TGTGCCAGCAGCGTCCGTGAGGGGGAGAGATACGAGCAGTACTTC,CASSVREGERYEQYF
TRBJ2-7,-,many,TRBV29-1,TGCAGCGTGGGAACCGGGACTTCAGCCTACGAGCAGTACTTC,CSVGTGTSAYEQYF
TRBJ2-2,TRBD2,few,TRBV4-3,TGCGCCAGCAGCCGACAGACTAGCGGGGGGGACACCGGGGAGCTGTTTTTT,CASSRQTSGGDTGELFF
TRBJ1-2,-,-,TRBV23-1,TGCGCCAGCAGTCAACCTAGACAGTACGGGTATGGCTACACCTTC,CASSQPRQYGYGYTF
TRBJ2-5,TRBD1,few,TRBV29-1,TGCAGCGGAGGGGACAGGGGTGCCGAGACCCAGTACTTC,CSGGDRGAETQYF
TRBJ2-3,-,-,TRBV4-2,TGTGCCAGCAGCCCTACTGGCCAGCGGCGGACAGATACGCAGTATTTT,CASSPTGQRRTDTQYF
TRBJ2-7,TRBD1,-,TRBV19,TGTGCCAGTAGTATGGCGCCGGGACAGGGGCTCGAGCAGTACTTC,CASSMAPGQGLEQYF
TRBJ1-1,TRBD1,few,TRBV29-1,TGCAGCGTTGAAATGGCAGGGGGCAACACTGAAGCTTTCTTT,CSVEMAGGNTEAFF
TRBJ2-5,-,few,TRBV14,TGTGCCAGCAGCCCGGGACTGCAAGAGACCCAGTACTTC,CASSPGLQETQYF
TRBJ2-5,-,few,TRBV25-1,TGTGCCAGCAGTGGTACAGGGTACCAAGAGACCCAGTACTTC,CASSGTGYQETQYF
TRBJ1-1,TRBD1,-,TRBV10-3,TGTGCCAGTCTAAGTAGGGGGCGGACTGAAGCTTTCTTT,CASLSRGRTEAFF
TRBJ2-7,TRBD1,few,TRBV7-9,TGTGCCAGCAGCTCATCGGGGACAGGGGACTACGAGCAGTACTTC,CASSSSGTGDYEQYF
TRBJ2-1,TRBD2,-,TRBV29-1,TGCAGCGTCGCAGGACTAGCGGGGGGCCCCCAGTTCTTC,CSVAGLAGGPQFF
TRBJ2-2,TRBD1,once,TRBV18,TGTGCCAGCTCCGCGGGACAGGGGAACACCGGGGAGCTGTTTTTT,CASSAGQGNTGELFF